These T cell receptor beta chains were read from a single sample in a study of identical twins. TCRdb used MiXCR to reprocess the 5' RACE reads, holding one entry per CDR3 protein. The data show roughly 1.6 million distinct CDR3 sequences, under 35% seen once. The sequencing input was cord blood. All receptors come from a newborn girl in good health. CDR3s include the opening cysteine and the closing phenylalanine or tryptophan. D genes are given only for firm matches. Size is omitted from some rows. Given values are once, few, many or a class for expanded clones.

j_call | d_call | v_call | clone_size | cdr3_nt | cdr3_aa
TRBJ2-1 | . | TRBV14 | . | TGTGCCAGCAGCCAAACAAACTTCGGGACGGTGAATGAGCAGTTCTTC | CASSQTNFGTVNEQFF
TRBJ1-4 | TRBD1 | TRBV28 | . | TGTGCCAGCGGGCTAACCCCGACAGGGAGTATAGAAAAACTGTTTTTT | CASGLTPTGSIEKLFF
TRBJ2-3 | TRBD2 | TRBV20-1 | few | TGCAGTGCTAGGCGTGGGGGGGTGGGAGATACGCAGTATTTT | CSARRGGVGDTQYF
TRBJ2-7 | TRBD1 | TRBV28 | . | TGTGCCAGCAGTTCGGGACAGCAGATCTACGAGCAGTACTTC | CASSSGQQIYEQYF
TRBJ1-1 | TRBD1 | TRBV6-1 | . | TGTGCCAGCAGTACGACAGGGAGGGGGGAAGCTTTCTTT | CASSTTGRGEAFF
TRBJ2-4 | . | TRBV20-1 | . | TGCAGTGCTAGACTTGGGTCGGCCAAAAACATTCAGTACTTC | CSARLGSAKNIQYF
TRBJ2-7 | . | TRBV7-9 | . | TGTGCCAGCAGCCCCCTTTTCCGGGGCTACGAGCAGTACTTC | CASSPLFRGYEQYF
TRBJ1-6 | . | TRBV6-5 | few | TGTGCCAGCAGTTGGAAGGGAGGGAATTCACCCCTCCACTTT | CASSWKGGNSPLHF
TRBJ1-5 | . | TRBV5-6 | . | TGTGCCAGCAGCTTGGCCGGTCGGGGGGCAGGTCAGCCCCAGCATTTT | CASSLAGRGAGQPQHF
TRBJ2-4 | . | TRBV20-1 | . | TGCAGTGCGTTCGACTTGGGGAACATTCAGTACTTC | CSAFDLGNIQYF
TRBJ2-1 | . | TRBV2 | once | TGTGCCAGCAGTGTCCCTACCCGTAGGCCCTACAATGAGCAGTTCTTC | CASSVPTRRPYNEQFF
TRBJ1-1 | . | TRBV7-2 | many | TGTGCCAGCAGCTTAGGGGGCAGTAACACTGAAGCTTTCTTT | CASSLGGSNTEAFF
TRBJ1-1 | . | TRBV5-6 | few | TGTGCCAGCAGCTTAGACAACCCGGGAAGGACTGAAGCTTTCTTT | CASSLDNPGRTEAFF
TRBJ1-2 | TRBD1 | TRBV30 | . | TGTGCCTGGAGTGTAAGGCAACGGACAGGGTGGCGTGGCTACACCTTC | CAWSVRQRTGWRGYTF
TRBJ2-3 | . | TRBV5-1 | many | TGTGCCAGCAGCTTAGACGGCACAGATACGCAGTATTTT | CASSLDGTDTQYF
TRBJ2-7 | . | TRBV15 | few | TGTGCCACCAGCAGAGATCCAGGTTGGGCGGCCGGGGAGGAGCAGTACTTC | CATSRDPGWAAGEEQYF
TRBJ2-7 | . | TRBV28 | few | TGTGCCAGCAGTTTGAAGCCAGGATTCTCCTACGAGCAGTACTTC | CASSLKPGFSYEQYF
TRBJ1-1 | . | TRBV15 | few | TGTGCCACCAGCAGAGATCGGGTTCGCGGCTCGAACACTGAAGCTTTCTTT | CATSRDRVRGSNTEAFF
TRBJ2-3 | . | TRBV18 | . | TGTGCCAGCTCACCTACCACCTCTTGGACAGATACGCAGTATTTT | CASSPTTSWTDTQYF
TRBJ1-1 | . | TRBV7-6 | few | TGTGCCAGCAGCTTAGTAGGAGGGAGAAGCACTGAAGCTTTCTTT | CASSLVGGRSTEAFF
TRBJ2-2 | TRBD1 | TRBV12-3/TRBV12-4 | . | TGTGCCAGCAGTATCGGACAGGGGGCCGTCACCGGGGAGCTGTTTTTT | CASSIGQGAVTGELFF
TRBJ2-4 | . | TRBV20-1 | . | TGCAGTGCTCCGGCCCCCGCGGACATTCAGTACTTC | CSAPAPADIQYF
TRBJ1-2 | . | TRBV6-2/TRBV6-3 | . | TGTGCCACCGGACGGGAAGCTAACTATGGCTACACCTTC | CATGREANYGYTF
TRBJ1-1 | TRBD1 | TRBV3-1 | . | TGTGCCAGCAGCCAGAGAGGGGGCCAGGGGGCTGGGAACGCTGAAGCTTTCTTT | CASSQRGGQGAGNAEAFF
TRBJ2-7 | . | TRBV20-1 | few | TGCAGCCTAGCGTCCTCCTACGAGCAGTACTTC | CSLASSYEQYF
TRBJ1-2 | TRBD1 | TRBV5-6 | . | TGTGCCAGCGTACGGGACAGGGTGAACTATGGCTACACCTTC | CASVRDRVNYGYTF
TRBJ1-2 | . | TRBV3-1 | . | TGTGCCAGCAGCCAAGATACCGGAGGGGACGCAGTCTTC | CASSQDTGGDAVF
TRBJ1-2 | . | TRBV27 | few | TGTGCCAGCAGTCCCCCGGGTTGCCTCTATGGCTACACCTTC | CASSPPGCLYGYTF
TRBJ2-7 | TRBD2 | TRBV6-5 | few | TGTGCCAGCAGTTACGGGGGGGACTTCTGGAGCTCCTACGAGCAGTACTTC | CASSYGGDFWSSYEQYF